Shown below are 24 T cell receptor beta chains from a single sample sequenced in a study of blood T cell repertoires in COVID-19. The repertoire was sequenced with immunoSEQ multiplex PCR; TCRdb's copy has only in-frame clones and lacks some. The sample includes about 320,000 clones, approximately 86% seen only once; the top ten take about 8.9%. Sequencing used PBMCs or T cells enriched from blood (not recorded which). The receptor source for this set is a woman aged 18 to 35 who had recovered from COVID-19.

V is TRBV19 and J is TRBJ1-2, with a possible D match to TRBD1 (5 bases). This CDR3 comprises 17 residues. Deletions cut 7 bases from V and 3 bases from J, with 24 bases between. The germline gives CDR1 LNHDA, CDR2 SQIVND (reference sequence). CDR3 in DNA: TGTGCCAGTAAGGCGAGGGTGCAGGGAGGTATCTACTATGGCTACACCTTC. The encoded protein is CASKARVQGGIYYGYTF. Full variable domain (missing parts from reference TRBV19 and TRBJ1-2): DGGITQSPKYLFRKEGQNVTLSCEQNLNHDAMYWYRQDPGQGLRLIYYSQIVNDFQKGDIAEGYSVSREKKESFPLTVTSAQKNPTAFYLCASKARVQGGIYYGYTFGSGTRLTVV.

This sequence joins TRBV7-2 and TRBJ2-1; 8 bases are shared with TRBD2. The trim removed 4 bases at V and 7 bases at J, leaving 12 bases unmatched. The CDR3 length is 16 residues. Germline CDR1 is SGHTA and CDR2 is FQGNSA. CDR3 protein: CASSSYRGGPKNEQFF. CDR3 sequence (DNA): TGTGCCAGCAGCTCCTACCGGGGGGGCCCAAAAAATGAGCAGTTCTTC.

The DNA of the CDR3 is TGTGCCAGTAGTATGAGGGATAGATCGAATGAGCAGTTCTTC. It translates to CASSMRDRSNEQFF. The chain joins TRBV19 to TRBJ2-1; D might be TRBD2 (5 bases). This CDR3 contains 14 residues. The ends were cut back, 3 bases at V and 7 bases at J, with 13 bases in the middle. CDR1 is LNHDA, CDR2 SQIVND, per germline (reference sequence).

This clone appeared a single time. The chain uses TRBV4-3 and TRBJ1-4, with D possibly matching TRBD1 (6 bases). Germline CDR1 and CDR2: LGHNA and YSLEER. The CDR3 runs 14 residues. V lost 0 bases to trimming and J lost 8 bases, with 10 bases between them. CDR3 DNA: TGCGCCAGCAGCCAAGACCAGGGGTTGGAAAAACTGTTTTTT. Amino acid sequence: CASSQDQGLEKLFF.

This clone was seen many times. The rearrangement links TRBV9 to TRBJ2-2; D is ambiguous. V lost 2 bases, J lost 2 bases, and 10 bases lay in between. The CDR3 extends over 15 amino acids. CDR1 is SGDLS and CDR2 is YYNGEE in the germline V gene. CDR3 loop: CASSVMSVNTGELFF. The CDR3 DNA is TGTGCCAGCAGCGTGATGTCGGTCAACACCGGGGAGCTGTTTTTT.

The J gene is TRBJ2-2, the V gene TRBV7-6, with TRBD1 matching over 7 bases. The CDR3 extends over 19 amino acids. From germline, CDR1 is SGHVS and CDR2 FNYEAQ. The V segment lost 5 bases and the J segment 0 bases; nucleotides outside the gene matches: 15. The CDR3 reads CASSLNLRDRNPNTGELFF. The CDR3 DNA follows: TGTGCCAGCAGCCTCAACCTCCGGGACAGAAACCCGAACACCGGGGAGCTGTTTTTT.

CDR3 in amino acids: CASSDRVDPKADGYTF. CDR3 DNA: TGTGCCAGTAGCGACAGGGTCGACCCTAAGGCAGATGGCTACACCTTC. The chain couples TRBV19 to TRBJ1-2, with 7 bases lining up with TRBD1. After removal of 6 bases from V and 6 bases from J, the junction contained 16 bases not matched to a gene. Germline V CDR1 and CDR2: LNHDA, SQIVND (reference sequence). CDR3 length equals 16 residues.

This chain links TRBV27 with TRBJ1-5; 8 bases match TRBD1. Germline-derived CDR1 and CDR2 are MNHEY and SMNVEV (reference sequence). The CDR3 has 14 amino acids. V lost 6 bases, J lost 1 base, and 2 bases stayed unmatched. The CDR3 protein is CASRQGASNQPQHF. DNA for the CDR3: TGTGCCAGCAGGCAGGGGGCGAGCAATCAGCCCCAGCATTTT.

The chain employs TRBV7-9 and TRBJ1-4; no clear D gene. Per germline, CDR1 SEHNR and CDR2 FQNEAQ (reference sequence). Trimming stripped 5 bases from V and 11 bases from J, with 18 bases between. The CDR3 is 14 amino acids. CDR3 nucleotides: TGTGCCAGCAGCAAAGGTGGTCAGGATCGGAAACTGTTTTTT. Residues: CASSKGGQDRKLFF.

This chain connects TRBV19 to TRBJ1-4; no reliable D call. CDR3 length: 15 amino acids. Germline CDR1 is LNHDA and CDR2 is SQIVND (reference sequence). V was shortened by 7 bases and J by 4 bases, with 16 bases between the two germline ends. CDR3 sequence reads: CASNAVAGNNEKLFF. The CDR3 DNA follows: TGTGCCAGTAATGCGGTGGCGGGGAATAATGAAAAACTGTTTTTT.

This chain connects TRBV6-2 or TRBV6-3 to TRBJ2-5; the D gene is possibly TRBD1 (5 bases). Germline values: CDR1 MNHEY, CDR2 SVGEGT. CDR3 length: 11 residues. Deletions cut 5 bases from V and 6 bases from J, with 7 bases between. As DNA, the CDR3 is TGTGCCAGCAGTCCAGGGAAGACCCAGTACTTC. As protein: CASSPGKTQYF.

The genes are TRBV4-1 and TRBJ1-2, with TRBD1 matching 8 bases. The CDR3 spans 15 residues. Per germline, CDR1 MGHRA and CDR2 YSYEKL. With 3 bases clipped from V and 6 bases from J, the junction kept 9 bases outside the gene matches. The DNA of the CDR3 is TGCGCCAGCAGCCACCCGTTCGACAGGGGAGATGGCTACACCTTC. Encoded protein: CASSHPFDRGDGYTF.

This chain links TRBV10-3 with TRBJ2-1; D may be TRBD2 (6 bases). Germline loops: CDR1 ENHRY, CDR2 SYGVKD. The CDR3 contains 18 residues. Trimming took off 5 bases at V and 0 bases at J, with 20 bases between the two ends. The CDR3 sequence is CAISIRGRRGDSYNEQFF. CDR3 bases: TGTGCCATCAGTATCCGCGGTCGGCGGGGAGACTCCTACAATGAGCAGTTCTTC.

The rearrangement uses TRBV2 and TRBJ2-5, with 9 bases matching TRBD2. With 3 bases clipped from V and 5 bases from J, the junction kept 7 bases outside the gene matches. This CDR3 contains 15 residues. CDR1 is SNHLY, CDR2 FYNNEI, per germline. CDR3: CASSEALAGLETQYF. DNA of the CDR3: TGTGCCAGCAGTGAGGCCCTAGCGGGGTTGGAGACCCAGTACTTC. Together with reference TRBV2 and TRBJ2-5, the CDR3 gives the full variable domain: EPEVTQTPSHQVTQMGQEVILRCVPISNHLYFYWYRQILGQKVEFLVSFYNNEISEKSEIFDDQFSVERPDGSNFTLKIRSTKLEDSAMYFCASSEALAGLETQYFGPGTRLLVL.

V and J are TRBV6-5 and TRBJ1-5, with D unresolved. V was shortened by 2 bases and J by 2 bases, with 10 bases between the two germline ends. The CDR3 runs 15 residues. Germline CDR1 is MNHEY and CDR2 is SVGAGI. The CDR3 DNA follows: TGTGCCAGCAGTTACGGTCCAGGCGGCAATCAGCCCCAGCATTTT. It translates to CASSYGPGGNQPQHF.

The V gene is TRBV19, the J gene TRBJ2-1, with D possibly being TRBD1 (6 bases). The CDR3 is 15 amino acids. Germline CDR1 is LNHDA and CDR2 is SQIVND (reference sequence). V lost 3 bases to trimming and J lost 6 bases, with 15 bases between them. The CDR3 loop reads CASSIRRGLGNEQFF. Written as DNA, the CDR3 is TGTGCCAGTAGTATTCGCAGGGGTTTAGGCAATGAGCAGTTCTTC.

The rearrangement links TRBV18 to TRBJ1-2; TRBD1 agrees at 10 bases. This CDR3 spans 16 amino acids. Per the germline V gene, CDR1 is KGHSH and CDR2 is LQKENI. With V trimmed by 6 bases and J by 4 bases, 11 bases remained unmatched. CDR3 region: CASSRARGTGAYGYTF. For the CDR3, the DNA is TGTGCCAGCTCCCGAGCGAGGGGGACAGGGGCCTATGGCTACACCTTC.

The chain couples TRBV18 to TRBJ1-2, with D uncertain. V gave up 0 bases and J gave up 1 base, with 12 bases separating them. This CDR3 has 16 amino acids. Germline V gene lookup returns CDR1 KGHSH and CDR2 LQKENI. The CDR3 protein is CASSPPSRRDNYGYTF. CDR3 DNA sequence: TGTGCCAGCTCACCACCGTCGAGGCGTGATAACTATGGCTACACCTTC.

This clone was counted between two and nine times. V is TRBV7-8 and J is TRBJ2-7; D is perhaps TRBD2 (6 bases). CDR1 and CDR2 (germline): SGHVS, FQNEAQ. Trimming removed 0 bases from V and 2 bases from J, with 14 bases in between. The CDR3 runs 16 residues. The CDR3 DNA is TGTGCCAGCAGCTTAGCTGCGGGGTCCGCAACCTACGAGCAGTACTTC. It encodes CASSLAAGSATYEQYF.

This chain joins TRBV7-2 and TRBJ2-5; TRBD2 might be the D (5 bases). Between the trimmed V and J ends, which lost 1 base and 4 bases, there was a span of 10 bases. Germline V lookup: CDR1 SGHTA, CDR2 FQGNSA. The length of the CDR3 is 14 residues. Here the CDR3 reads CASSLVTSGETQYF. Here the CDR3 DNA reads TGTGCCAGCAGCTTAGTTACTAGTGGAGAGACCCAGTACTTC. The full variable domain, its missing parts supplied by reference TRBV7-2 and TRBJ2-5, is GAGVSQSPSNKVTEKGKDVELRCDPISGHTALYWYRQSLGQGLEFLIYFQGNSAPDKSGLPSDRFSAERTGGSVSTLTIQRTQQEDSAVYLCASSLVTSGETQYFGPGTRLLVL.

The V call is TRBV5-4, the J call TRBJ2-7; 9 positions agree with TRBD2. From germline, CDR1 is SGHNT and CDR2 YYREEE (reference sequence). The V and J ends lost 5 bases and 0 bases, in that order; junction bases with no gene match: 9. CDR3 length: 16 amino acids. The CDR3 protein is CASSDHKAGGSYEQYF. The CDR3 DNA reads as TGTGCCAGCAGTGATCACAAAGCGGGAGGCTCCTACGAGCAGTACTTC.

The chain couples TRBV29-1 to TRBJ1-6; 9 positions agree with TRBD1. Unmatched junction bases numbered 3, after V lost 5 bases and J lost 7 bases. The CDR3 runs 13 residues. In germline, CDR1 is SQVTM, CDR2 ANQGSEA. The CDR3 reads CSVSDRGNSPLHF. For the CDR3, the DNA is TGCAGCGTTAGCGACAGGGGGAATTCACCCCTCCACTTT.

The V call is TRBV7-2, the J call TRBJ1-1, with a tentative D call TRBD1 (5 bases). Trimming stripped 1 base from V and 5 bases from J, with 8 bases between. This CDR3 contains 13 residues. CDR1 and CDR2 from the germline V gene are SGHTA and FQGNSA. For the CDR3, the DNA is TGTGCCAGCAGCTTAGTGGGGCCAACTGAAGCTTTCTTT. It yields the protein CASSLVGPTEAFF.

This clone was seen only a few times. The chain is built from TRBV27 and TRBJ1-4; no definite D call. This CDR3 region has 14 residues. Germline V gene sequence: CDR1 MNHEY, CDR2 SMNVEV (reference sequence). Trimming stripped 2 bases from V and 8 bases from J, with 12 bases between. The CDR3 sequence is CASSLGGRTEKLFF. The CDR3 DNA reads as TGTGCCAGCAGTTTAGGAGGGCGAACCGAAAAACTGTTTTTT.